This passage covers 13 T cell receptor beta chains from one sample sequenced in a study of long-term antiretroviral therapy in people with HIV. An immunoSEQ assay, version v3.0, was performed at survey level. Clones were read by immunoSEQ multiplex PCR, and TCRdb kept only the in-frame ones, dropping some. The table lists 25,000 to 35,000 clones, more than 95% of them singletons. The sequencing used unsorted PBMCs, collected 6.9 years after starting antiretroviral therapy. These receptors were obtained from a man between 25 and 39 years old with HIV.

This chain connects TRBV7-2 to TRBJ2-7; 8 bases agree with TRBD2. Germline trimming cut 2 bases from V and 3 bases from J; bases unmatched to any gene: 6. CDR1 is SGHTA and CDR2 is FQGNSA in the germline V gene. The CDR3 sequence is 15 residues long. CDR3 sequence: CASSLLEAGGYEQYF. In nucleotides, the CDR3 is TGTGCCAGCAGCTTATTGGAGGCGGGAGGCTACGAGCAGTACTTC.

This rearrangement joins TRBV27 to TRBJ1-5; D is unresolved. Trimming left V 4 bases short and J 4 bases short, with 11 bases between. Germline lookup yields CDR1 MNHEY and CDR2 SMNVEV (reference sequence). The CDR3 totals 14 residues. The CDR3 reads CASSSLGVNQPQHF. Written as DNA, the CDR3 is TGTGCCAGCAGTTCTTTGGGCGTAAATCAGCCCCAGCATTTT.

This chain uses TRBV7-2 with TRBJ1-6, with D hard to call. This CDR3 has 14 amino acids. The V gene lost 5 bases and the J gene lost 8 bases, with 13 bases spanning the gap. Per the germline V gene, CDR1 is SGHTA and CDR2 is FQGNSA. The CDR3 bases are TGTGCCAGCAGCCCCACAGCGAGAGATTCACCCCTCCACTTT. Translating gives CASSPTARDSPLHF. The variable domain in full, completed from reference TRBV7-2 and TRBJ1-6, reads GAGVSQSPSNKVTEKGKDVELRCDPISGHTALYWYRQSLGQGLEFLIYFQGNSAPDKSGLPSDRFSAERTGGSVSTLTIQRTQQEDSAVYLCASSPTARDSPLHFGNGTRLTVT.

The chain is built from TRBV7-6 and TRBJ2-2, with D perhaps TRBD1 (5 bases). The CDR3 is made up of 14 amino acids. The V gene lost 3 bases and the J gene lost 4 bases, with 9 bases spanning the gap. The germline V gene encodes CDR1 SGHVS and CDR2 FNYEAQ. This CDR3 is CASSLGQGTGELFF. Written as DNA, the CDR3 is TGTGCCAGCAGCTTGGGGCAGGGCACCGGGGAGCTGTTTTTT.

Note on this clone: Without the conserved terminal phenylalanine or tryptophan, this CDR3 likely stems from a read error. Because the CDR3's place on the DNA is in doubt, the DNA is left out and the CDR3 is given as listed by TCRdb. V and J are TRBV6-4 and TRBJ1-1. CDR1 MRHNA and CDR2 SNTAGT come from the germline V gene. The CDR3 spans 8 amino acids, including both terminal residues. The chain's CDR3 is CASSDPRL.

This chain links TRBV16 with TRBJ1-5; D might be TRBD1 (6 bases). Deletions cut 4 bases from V and 4 bases from J, with 11 bases between. Germline lookup yields CDR1 KGHSY and CDR2 FQNENV. The CDR3 consists of 14 residues. The CDR3 DNA follows: TGTGCCAGCAGCCGATTGCAGGGGAATCAGCCCCAGCATTTT. It specifies CASSRLQGNQPQHF.

The chain uses TRBV7-2 and TRBJ2-1; 8 bases agree with TRBD2. This CDR3 spans 16 amino acids. V lost 7 bases, J lost 4 bases, and 12 bases stayed unmatched. CDR1 is SGHTA and CDR2 is FQGNSA in the germline V gene. This chain's CDR3 is CASIPRESGGYNEQFF. In nucleotides, the CDR3 is TGTGCCAGCATCCCCCGGGAGAGCGGGGGTTACAATGAGCAGTTCTTC.

The chain combines TRBV5-8 with TRBJ1-2; D is possibly TRBD1 (6 bases). V lost 1 base and J 8 bases, leaving 15 bases between the germline ends. CDR3 length: 14 amino acids. The germline gives CDR1 SGHTS, CDR2 YDEGEE. For the CDR3, the DNA is TGTGCCAGCAGCTTGCCGGGGACACCGGGCGGCTACACCTTC. Translation gives CASSLPGTPGGYTF.

In nucleotides, the CDR3 is TGTGCCAGCAGCCGAGGACTAGCGGCGTTCTACGAGCAGTACTTC. The encoded protein is CASSRGLAAFYEQYF. The V call is TRBV14, the J call TRBJ2-7; TRBD2 matches at 10 bases. Germline assignment: CDR1 SGHDN and CDR2 FVKESK. There are 15 residues in the CDR3. After removal of 4 bases from V and 3 bases from J, the junction contained 6 bases not matched to a gene.

This chain joins TRBV7-8 and TRBJ2-1, with 10 bases fitting TRBD1. The junction had 8 bases not matched to a gene; V was cut back by 3 bases and J by 6 bases. Germline values: CDR1 SGHVS, CDR2 FQNEAQ. The CDR3 loop spans 16 amino acids. CDR3 sequence reads: CASSLTGGGPPNEQFF. CDR3 nucleotides: TGTGCCAGCAGCTTGACAGGGGGCGGCCCCCCCAATGAGCAGTTCTTC.

The gene calls are TRBV7-9 and TRBJ2-1; D may be TRBD1 or TRBD2 (6 bases each). Looked up from germline, CDR1 is SEHNR and CDR2 is FQNEAQ (reference sequence). This CDR3 is 15 amino acids long. The V and J ends lost 2 bases and 2 bases respectively, with 10 bases between them. DNA of the CDR3: TGTGCCAGCAGCTTAAAAGGGGGGCCCTACAATGAGCAGTTCTTC. It codes for CASSLKGGPYNEQFF.

This chain connects TRBV5-6 to TRBJ2-4; 12 bases are shared with TRBD1. The J segment lost 6 bases and the V segment lost 2 bases, leaving 6 bases of the junction unmatched. CDR1 is SGHDT and CDR2 is YYEEEE in the germline V gene. This CDR3 region has 16 residues. CDR3 sequence (DNA): TGTGCCAGCAGCTTTCGGGACAGGGGGCTATTAAACATTCAGTACTTC. Its protein product is CASSFRDRGLLNIQYF.

The chain is built from TRBV6-5 and TRBJ1-2; possible D gene TRBD1, 5 bases. The germline V and J ends were trimmed by 5 bases and 3 bases, with 16 bases remaining between them. The germline V gene has CDR1 MNHEY and CDR2 SVGAGI. This CDR3 is built from 15 residues. The CDR3 DNA is TGTGCCAGCAGTGGGGTCCGGGGCCGCGACTATGGCTACACCTTC. Translation: CASSGVRGRDYGYTF.